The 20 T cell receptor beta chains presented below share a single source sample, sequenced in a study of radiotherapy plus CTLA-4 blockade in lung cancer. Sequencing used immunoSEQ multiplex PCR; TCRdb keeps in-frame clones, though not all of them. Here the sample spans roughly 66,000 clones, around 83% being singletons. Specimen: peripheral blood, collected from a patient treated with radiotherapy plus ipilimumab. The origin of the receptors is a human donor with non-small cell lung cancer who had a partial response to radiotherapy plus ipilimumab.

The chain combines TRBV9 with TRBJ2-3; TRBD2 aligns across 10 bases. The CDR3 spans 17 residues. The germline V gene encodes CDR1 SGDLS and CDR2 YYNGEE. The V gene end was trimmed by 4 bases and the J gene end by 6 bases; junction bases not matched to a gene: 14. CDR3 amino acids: CASSITLASGSLDTQYF. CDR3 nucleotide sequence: TGTGCCAGCAGCATCACCCTAGCTAGCGGGAGTCTTGATACGCAGTATTTT.

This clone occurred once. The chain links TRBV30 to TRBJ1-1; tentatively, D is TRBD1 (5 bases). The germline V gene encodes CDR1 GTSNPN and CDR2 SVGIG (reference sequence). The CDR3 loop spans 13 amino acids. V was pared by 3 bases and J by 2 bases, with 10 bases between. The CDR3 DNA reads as TGTGCCTGGAGGGAGGGGTCAAACACTGAAGCTTTCTTT. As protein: CAWREGSNTEAFF.

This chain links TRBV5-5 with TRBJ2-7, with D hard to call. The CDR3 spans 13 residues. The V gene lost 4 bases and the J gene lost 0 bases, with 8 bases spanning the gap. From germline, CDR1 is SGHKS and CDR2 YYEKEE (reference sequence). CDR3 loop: CASSPEVSYEQYF. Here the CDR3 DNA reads TGTGCCAGCAGCCCCGAGGTCTCCTACGAGCAGTACTTC.

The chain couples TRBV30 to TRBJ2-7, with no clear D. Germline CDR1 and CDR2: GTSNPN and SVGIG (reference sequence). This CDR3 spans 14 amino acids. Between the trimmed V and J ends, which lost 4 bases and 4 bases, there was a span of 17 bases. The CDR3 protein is CAWTTGIPPYEQYF. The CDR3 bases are TGTGCCTGGACCACGGGTATCCCTCCGTACGAGCAGTACTTC.

The CDR3 is CASQDRGIATDTQYF. In nucleotides, the CDR3 is TGTGCCAGTCAGGACAGGGGGATAGCCACAGATACGCAGTATTTT. The genes are TRBV19 and TRBJ2-3, with 10 bases lining up with TRBD1. V lost 8 bases to trimming and J lost 2 bases; unmatched junction nucleotides: 7. The CDR3 loop spans 15 amino acids. CDR1 LNHDA and CDR2 SQIVND come from the germline V gene (reference sequence).

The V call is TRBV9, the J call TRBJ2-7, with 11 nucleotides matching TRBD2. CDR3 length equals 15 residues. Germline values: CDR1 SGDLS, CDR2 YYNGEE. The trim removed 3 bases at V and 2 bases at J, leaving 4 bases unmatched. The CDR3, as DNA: TGTGCCAGCAGCGGTAGCGGGAGGGCCCCCTACGAGCAGTACTTC. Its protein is CASSGSGRAPYEQYF.

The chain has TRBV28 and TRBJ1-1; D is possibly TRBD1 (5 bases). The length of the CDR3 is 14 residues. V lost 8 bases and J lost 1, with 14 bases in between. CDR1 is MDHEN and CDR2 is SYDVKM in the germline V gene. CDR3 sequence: CASDKGGANTEAFF. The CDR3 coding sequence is TGTGCCAGCGACAAGGGCGGGGCGAACACTGAAGCTTTCTTT.

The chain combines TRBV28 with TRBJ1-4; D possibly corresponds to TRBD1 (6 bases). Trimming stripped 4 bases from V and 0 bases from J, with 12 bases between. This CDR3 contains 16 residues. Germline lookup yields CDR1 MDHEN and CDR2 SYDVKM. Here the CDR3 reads CASSSRQVATNEKLFF. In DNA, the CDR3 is TGTGCCAGCAGTTCCAGACAGGTTGCAACTAATGAAAAACTGTTTTTT.

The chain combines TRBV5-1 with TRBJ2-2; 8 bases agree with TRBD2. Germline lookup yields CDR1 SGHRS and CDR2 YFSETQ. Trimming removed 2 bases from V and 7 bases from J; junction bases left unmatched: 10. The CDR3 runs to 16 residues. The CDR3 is CASSFVPGGDGGELFF. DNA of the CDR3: TGCGCCAGCAGCTTTGTTCCGGGAGGGGACGGCGGGGAGCTGTTTTTT.

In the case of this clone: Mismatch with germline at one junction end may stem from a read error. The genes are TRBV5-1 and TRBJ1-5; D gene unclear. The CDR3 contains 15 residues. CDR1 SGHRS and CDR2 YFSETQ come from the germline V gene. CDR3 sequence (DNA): TGCGCCAGCAGCTTGGAGGCAGGTAGCGATCAGCCCCAGCATTTT. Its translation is CASSLEAGSDQPQHF.

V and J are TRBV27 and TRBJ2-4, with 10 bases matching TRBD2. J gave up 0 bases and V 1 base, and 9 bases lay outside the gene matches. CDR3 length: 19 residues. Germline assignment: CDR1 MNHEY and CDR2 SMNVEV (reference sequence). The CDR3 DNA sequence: TGTGCCAGCAGTTTATTCGGGACAGCGGGAGGGGTAGCCAAAAACATTCAGTACTTC. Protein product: CASSLFGTAGGVAKNIQYF.

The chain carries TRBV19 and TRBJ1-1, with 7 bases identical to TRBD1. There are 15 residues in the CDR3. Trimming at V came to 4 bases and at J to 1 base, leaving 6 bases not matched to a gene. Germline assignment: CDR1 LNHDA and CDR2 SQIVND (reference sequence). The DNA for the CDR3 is TGTGCCAGTAGTACCAATGGACAGGCGAACACTGAAGCTTTCTTT. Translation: CASSTNGQANTEAFF.

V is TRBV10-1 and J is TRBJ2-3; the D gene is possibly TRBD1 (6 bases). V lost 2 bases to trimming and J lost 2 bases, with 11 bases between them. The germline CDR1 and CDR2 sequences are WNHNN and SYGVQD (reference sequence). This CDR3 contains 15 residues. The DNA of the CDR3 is TGCGCCAGCAGTGAGACGGGACACACCACAGATACGCAGTATTTT. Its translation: CASSETGHTTDTQYF.

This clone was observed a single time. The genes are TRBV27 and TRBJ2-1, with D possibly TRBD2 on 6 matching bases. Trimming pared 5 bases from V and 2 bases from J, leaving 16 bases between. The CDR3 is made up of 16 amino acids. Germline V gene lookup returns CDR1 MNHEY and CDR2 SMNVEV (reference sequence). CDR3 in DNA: TGTGCCAGCAGTCCCGCCGGGAGATCTACCTACAATGAGCAGTTCTTC. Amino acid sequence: CASSPAGRSTYNEQFF.

Here the CDR3 DNA reads TGTGCCAGCAGCTTAGTCGGGACAGGGGGCCTGAACACTGAAGCTTTCTTT. Translated: CASSLVGTGGLNTEAFF. The V call is TRBV7-9, the J call TRBJ1-1; 12 bases agree with TRBD1. The V gene's germline CDR1 is SEHNR and CDR2 FQNEAQ (reference sequence). This CDR3 contains 17 residues. V lost 1 base and J lost 0; bases outside the gene matches: 3.

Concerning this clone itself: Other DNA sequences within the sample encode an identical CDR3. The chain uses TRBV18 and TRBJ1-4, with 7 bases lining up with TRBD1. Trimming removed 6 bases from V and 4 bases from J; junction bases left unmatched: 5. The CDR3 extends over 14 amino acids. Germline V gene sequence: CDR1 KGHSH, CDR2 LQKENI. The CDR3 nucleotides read TGTGCCAGCTCGAGGGACAGAAATAATGAAAAACTGTTTTTT. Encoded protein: CASSRDRNNEKLFF.

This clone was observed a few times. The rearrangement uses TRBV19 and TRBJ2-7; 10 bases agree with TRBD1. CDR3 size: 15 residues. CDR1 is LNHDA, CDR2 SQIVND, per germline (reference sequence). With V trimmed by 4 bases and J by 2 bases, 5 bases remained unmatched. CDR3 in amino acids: CASSTTGTGAYEQYF. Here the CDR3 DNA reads TGTGCCAGTAGTACCACCGGGACAGGGGCCTACGAGCAGTACTTC. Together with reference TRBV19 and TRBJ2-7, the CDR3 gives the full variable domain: DGGITQSPKYLFRKEGQNVTLSCEQNLNHDAMYWYRQDPGQGLRLIYYSQIVNDFQKGDIAEGYSVSREKKESFPLTVTSAQKNPTAFYLCASSTTGTGAYEQYFGPGTRLTVT.

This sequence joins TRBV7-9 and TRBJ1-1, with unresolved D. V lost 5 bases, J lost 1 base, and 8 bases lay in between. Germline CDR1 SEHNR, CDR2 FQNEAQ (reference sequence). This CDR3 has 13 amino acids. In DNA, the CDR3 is TGTGCCAGCAGCCCTCAGGCGAACACTGAAGCTTTCTTT. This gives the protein CASSPQANTEAFF.

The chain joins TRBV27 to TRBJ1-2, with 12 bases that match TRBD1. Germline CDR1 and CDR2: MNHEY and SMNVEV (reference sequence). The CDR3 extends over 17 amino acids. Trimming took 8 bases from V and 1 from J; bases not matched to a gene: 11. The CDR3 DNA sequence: TGTGCCAGCGCCCGGGTAGGGACAGGGGGCTTTAACTATGGCTACACCTTC. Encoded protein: CASARVGTGGFNYGYTF.

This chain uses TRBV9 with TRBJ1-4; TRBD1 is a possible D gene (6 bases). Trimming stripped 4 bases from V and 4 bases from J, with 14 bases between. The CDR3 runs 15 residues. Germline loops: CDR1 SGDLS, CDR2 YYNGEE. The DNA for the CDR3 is TGTGCCAGCAGCCCCCAGACAGGATATAATGAAAAACTGTTTTTT. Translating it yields CASSPQTGYNEKLFF.